This T cell receptor beta chain was sequenced during a study of blood T cells in healthy people across ages. A second 7 to 11 cycle PCR used barcoded and J-beta primers. MiXCR, applied by TCRdb to the 5' RACE reads, yields one record per CDR3 protein. The repertoire consists of 750,000 or so distinct CDR3 sequences, with roughly 25% occurring once and the leading ten covering 9% to 9.5%. Germline loops: CDR1 SQVTM, CDR2 ANQGSEA. The CDR3 totals 15 residues. These data also featured in a second study, about T cells of mothers and their children. That paper notes: At a sensitivity of around 100 clones per million clonotypes, no persistent microchimeric T cell clones appeared.

This chain links TRBV29-1 with TRBJ2-7; 8 bases align to TRBD1. The J call may be in error: the DNA end matches TRBJ2-5 better. Material: blood. This TCR was sampled from a boy younger than 18 in good health. The CDR3 region has the DNA TGCAGCGTCCTATCCCCCGACAGGGGATCGGTGACCCAGTACTTC. It translates to CSVLSPDRGSVTQYF.